This entry concerns a single T cell receptor beta chain. Antigen: not known. This record belongs to a study of OX40 agonist ivuxolimab in advanced cancers. Study context: The dose of intravenous ivuxolimab that patients received every 2 weeks ranged from 0.01 to 10 mg/kg.

TCRdb's copy holds only in-frame clones and misses some; the assay was immunoSEQ multiplex PCR. In the table there are approximately 100,000 clones, approximately 90% of which are singletons. V shed 7 bases and J 4 bases; nucleotides not matched to a gene: 12. CDR3 length: 17 residues. Germline lookup yields CDR1 SEHNR and CDR2 FQNEAQ (reference sequence). Study-level findings and limits: On average, CD8+ T cells showed a greater number of expanded clones than CD4+.

The clonotype comes from an adult with an advanced solid tumor such as melanoma, head and neck, liver or kidney cancer. Here the sequenced sample was CD4+ or CD8+ T cells sorted from blood, taken in a trial of the OX40 agonist ivuxolimab. The chain has TRBV7-9 and TRBJ2-3; the match to TRBD2 covers 12 bases. CDR3 sequence: CASTTGALAGGSDTQYF. Here the CDR3 DNA reads TGTGCCAGCACCACAGGGGCGCTAGCGGGAGGGTCAGATACGCAGTATTTT. The whole variable domain, remainder taken from reference TRBV7-9 and TRBJ2-3, is DTGVSQNPRHKITKRGQNVTFRCDPISEHNRLYWYRQTLGQGPEFLTYFQNEAQLEKSRLLSDRFSAERPKGSFSTLEIQRTEQGDSAMYLCASTTGALAGGSDTQYFGPGTRLTVL.